The 4 T cell receptor beta chains below come from one sample, sequenced in a study of blood T cell repertoires in COVID-19. Clones were read by immunoSEQ multiplex PCR, and TCRdb kept only the in-frame ones, dropping some. There are about 250,000 clones in the sample; roughly 80% occur only once, and about 8.1% lies in the top ten. Sequenced sample: peripheral blood. The receptors shown here come from an elderly man with acute or convalescent COVID-19.

The chain recombines TRBV3-1 (or the pseudogene TRBV3-2) with TRBJ1-5, with D possibly TRBD1 on 5 matching bases. V lost 1 base and J 4 bases, leaving 8 bases between the germline ends. CDR3 length equals 14 residues. CDR1 LGHDT and CDR2 YNNKEL come from the germline V gene (reference sequence). The CDR3 sequence: CASSQGGANQPQHF. CDR3 DNA sequence: TGTGCCAGCAGCCAAGGGGGCGCGAATCAGCCCCAGCATTTT.

This chain joins TRBV7-6 and TRBJ1-6, with 9 bases identical to TRBD1. The CDR3 runs to 16 residues. With V trimmed by 5 bases and J by 6 bases, 8 bases remained unmatched. Germline V gene data show CDR1 as SGHVS and CDR2 as FNYEAQ. CDR3 nucleotide sequence: TGTGCCAGCAGCCGTCAAGGGACAGGGAGTAATTCACCCCTCCACTTT. It yields the protein CASSRQGTGSNSPLHF. The full variable domain, completed using reference TRBV7-6 and TRBJ1-6, is GAGVSQSPRYKVTKRGQDVALRCDPISGHVSLYWYRQALGQGPEFLTYFNYEAQQDKSGLPNDRFSAERPEGSISTLTIQRTEQRDSAMYRCASSRQGTGSNSPLHFGNGTRLTVT.

The rearrangement joins TRBV9 to TRBJ1-3; tentatively, D is TRBD1 (5 bases). V lost 0 bases to trimming and J lost 0 bases, with 13 bases between them. CDR3 length equals 17 residues. The germline V gene encodes CDR1 SGDLS and CDR2 YYNGEE. CDR3 in amino acids: CASSVEVRADSGNTIYF. The CDR3 nucleotides are TGTGCCAGCAGCGTAGAGGTCAGGGCCGACTCTGGAAACACCATATATTTT.

J is TRBJ1-2 and V is TRBV6-6; tentatively, D is TRBD1 (5 bases). Trimming took 2 bases from V and 6 from J, leaving 19 bases between them. The CDR3 is 16 amino acids. From germline, CDR1 is MNHNY and CDR2 SVGAGI (reference sequence). The DNA for the CDR3 is TGTGCCAGCAGTTACGGAGGGACCGTTGAGAGAAATGGCTACACCTTC. As protein: CASSYGGTVERNGYTF.